One T cell receptor (beta chain) is described in this entry. The antigen remains unidentified. Data came from immunoSEQ multiplex PCR; TCRdb stores just in-frame clones and leaves some out. Here the sample spans some 71,000 clones, around 93% being singletons. This entry is derived from a study of OX40 agonist ivuxolimab in advanced cancers. Whole-study context: The study gave patients intravenous ivuxolimab at 0.01 to 10 mg/kg every 2 weeks.

Points from the study as a whole: Patients with a partial response at 0.1-3.0 mg/kg had among the lowest clonal expansion. Clonal expansion was seen in CD4+ and CD8+ blood T cells by week 6 at 0.1 to 3.0 mg/kg.

The CDR3 has 16 residues. In germline, CDR1 is SEHNR, CDR2 FQNEAQ (reference sequence). V was pared by 5 bases and J by 3 bases, with 7 bases of the junction left unmatched. Sequencing used CD4+ or CD8+ T cells sorted from blood, obtained in a trial of the OX40 agonist ivuxolimab. This TCR derives from an adult with an advanced solid tumor such as melanoma, head and neck, liver or kidney cancer. This rearrangement joins TRBV7-9 to TRBJ2-2; TRBD1 aligns across 9 bases. CDR3 protein: CASSTPGQGHTGELFF. CDR3 in DNA: TGTGCCAGCAGCACACCGGGACAGGGTCACACCGGGGAGCTGTTTTTT.